One T cell receptor (beta chain) is described in this entry. The target antigen is unknown. From germline, CDR1 is DFQATT and CDR2 SNEGSKA (reference sequence). Between the trimmed V and J ends, which lost 4 bases and 4 bases, there was a span of 8 bases. This CDR3 comprises 11 residues. This record belongs to a study of blood T cells in healthy people across ages. Findings of the study overall: Versus aged donors, long-lived donors had higher diversity and more naive CD4+ cells. TCR beta diversity, measured per million T cells, fell in a roughly linear way with age. Changes seen in expanded clonotypes were possibly confounded by donor CMV status left unknown.

Through a sample-barcoded 5' primer and a J-beta primer mix, a second PCR was run for roughly 6 to 11 cycles. TCRdb processed the 5' RACE reads anew with MiXCR; each CDR3 protein has one entry. The profile shows about 1.8 million distinct CDR3 sequences, about 49% of them singletons. The chain carries TRBV20-1 and TRBJ2-7, with D possibly matching TRBD2 (5 bases). The sequence was obtained from a woman in her forties in good health. The sequenced sample was blood. Here the CDR3 DNA reads TGCAGTGCTAACCGGGGATACGAGCAGTACTTC. It yields the protein CSANRGYEQYF.